This TCR beta chain was recovered during a study of blood T cell repertoires in COVID-19. Overall study context: Researchers got acute and convalescent COVID-19 samples from the United States, Italy and Spain. In each case, the material was cDNA or gDNA derived from T cells, B-cell-depleted T cells, or PBMCs.

The CDR3 has 17 amino acids. Germline CDR1 and CDR2: MDHEN and SYDVKM. The ends lost 3 bases at V and 1 base at J; junction bases unmatched: 10. Per the authors' pipeline: Amplification of reference gene primers was used by the study to estimate nucleated cell counts. This table comes from immunoSEQ multiplex PCR, and its TCRdb copy is limited to in-frame clones, with some not included. The V and J calls and clone size are taken from that table; D and trimming were inferred from the DNA. The data hold 120,000 to 150,000 clones, with roughly 80% observed a single time. Material: peripheral blood. The chain links TRBV28 to TRBJ1-1, with TRBD1 identical over 8 bases. The clonotype was recovered from a human donor in a cohort sampled during active COVID-19. The CDR3 region is CASSLPRGQGANTEAFF. In DNA form, the CDR3 reads TGTGCCAGCAGTTTGCCCCGCGGGCAGGGGGCGAACACTGAAGCTTTCTTT.